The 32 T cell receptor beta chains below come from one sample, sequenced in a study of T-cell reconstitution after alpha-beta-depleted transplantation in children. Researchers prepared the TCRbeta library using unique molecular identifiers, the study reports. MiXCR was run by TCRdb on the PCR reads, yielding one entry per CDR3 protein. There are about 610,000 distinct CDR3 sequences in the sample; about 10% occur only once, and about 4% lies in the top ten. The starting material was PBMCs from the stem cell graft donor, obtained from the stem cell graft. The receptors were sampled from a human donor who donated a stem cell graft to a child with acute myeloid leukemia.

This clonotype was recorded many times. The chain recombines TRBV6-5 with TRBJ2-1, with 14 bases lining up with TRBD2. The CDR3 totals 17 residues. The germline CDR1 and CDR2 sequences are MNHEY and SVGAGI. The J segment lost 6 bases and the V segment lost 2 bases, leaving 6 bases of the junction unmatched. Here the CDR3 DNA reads TGTGCCAGCAGTTACGGCCCGACTAGCGGGGGGGGCAATGAGCAGTTCTTC. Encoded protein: CASSYGPTSGGGNEQFF.

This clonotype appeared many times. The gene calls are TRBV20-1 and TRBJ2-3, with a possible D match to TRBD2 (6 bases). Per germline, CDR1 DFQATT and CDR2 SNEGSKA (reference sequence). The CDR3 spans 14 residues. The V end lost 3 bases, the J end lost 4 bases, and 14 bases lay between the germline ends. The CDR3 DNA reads TGCAGTGCTAGTCCTATACTAGCATCAGATACGCAGTATTTT. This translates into CSASPILASDTQYF.

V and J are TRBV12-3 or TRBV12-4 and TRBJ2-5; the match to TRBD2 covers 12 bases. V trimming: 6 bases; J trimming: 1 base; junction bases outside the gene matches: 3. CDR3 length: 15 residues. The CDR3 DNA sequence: TGTGCCAGCAGGCCGGGACTAGCGGGCCAAGAGACCCAGTACTTC. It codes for CASRPGLAGQETQYF.

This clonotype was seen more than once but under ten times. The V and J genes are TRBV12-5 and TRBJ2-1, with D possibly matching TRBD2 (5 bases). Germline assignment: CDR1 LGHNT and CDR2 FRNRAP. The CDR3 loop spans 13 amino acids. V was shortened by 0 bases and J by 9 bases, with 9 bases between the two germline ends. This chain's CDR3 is CASGLVPSPEQFF. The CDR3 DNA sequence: TGTGCTAGTGGTTTGGTTCCTAGCCCTGAGCAGTTCTTC. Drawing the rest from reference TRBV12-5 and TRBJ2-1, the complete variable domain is DARVTQTPRHKVTEMGQEVTMRCQPILGHNTVFWYRQTMMQGLELLAYFRNRAPLDDSGMPKDRFSAEMPDATLATLKIQPSEPRDSAVYFCASGLVPSPEQFFGPGTRLTVL.

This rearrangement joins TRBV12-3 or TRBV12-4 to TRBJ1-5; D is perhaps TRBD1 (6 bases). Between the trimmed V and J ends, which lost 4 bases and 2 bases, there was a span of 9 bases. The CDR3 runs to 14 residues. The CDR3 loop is CASSSGVGNQPQHF. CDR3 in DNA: TGTGCCAGCAGTTCAGGGGTCGGCAATCAGCCCCAGCATTTT.

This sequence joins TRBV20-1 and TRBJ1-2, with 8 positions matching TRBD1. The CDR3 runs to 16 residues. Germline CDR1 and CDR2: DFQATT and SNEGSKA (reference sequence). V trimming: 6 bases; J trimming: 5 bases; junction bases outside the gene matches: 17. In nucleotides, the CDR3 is TGCAGTGCGGCAGGACCAGGGCAGGGGGCGTTTTATGGCTACACCTTC. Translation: CSAAGPGQGAFYGYTF.

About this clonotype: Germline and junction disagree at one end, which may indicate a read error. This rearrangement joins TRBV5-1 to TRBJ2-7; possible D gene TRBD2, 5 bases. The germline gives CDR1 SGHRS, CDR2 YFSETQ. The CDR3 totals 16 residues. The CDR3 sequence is CASRLEGGRISYEQYF. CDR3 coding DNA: TGCGCCAGCAGGTTGGAAGGCGGGCGGATATCCTACGAGCAGTACTTC.

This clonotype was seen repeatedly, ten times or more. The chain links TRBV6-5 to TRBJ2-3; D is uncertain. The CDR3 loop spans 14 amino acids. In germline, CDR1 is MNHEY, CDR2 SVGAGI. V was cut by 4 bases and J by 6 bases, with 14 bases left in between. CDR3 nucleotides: TGTGCCAGCAGTTTTCAGGCGAACCGGGATACGCAGTATTTT. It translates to CASSFQANRDTQYF.

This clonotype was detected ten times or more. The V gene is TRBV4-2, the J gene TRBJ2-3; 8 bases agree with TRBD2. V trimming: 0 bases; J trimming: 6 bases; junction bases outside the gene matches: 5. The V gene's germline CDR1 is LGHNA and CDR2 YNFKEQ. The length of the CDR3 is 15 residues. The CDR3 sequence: CASSQEGASGDTQYF. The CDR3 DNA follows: TGTGCCAGCAGCCAAGAGGGCGCTAGCGGGGATACGCAGTATTTT.

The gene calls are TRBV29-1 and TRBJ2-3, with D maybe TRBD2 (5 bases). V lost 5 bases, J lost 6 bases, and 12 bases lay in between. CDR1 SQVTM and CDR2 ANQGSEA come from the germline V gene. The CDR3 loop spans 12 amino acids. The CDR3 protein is CSVRRPLDTQYF. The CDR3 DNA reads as TGCAGCGTTCGGAGGCCGCTGGATACGCAGTATTTT.

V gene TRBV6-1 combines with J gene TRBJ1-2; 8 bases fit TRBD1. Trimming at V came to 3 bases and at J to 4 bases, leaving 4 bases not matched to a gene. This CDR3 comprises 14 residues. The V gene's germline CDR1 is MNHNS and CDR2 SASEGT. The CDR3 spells CASSDRGQSYGYTF. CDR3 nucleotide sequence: TGTGCCAGCAGTGACAGGGGGCAGAGCTATGGCTACACCTTC.

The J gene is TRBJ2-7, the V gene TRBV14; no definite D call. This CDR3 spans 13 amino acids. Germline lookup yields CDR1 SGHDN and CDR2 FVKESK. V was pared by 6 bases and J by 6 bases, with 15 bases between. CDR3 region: CASSQMGRGEQYF. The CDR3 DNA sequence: TGTGCCAGCAGTCAGATGGGTCGAGGCGAGCAGTACTTC.

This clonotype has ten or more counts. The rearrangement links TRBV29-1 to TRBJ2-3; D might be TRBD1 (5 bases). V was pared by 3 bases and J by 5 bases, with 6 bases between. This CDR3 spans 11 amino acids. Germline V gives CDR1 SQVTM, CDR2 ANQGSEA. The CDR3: CSVDRVDTQYF. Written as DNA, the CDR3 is TGCAGCGTTGACAGGGTAGATACGCAGTATTTT.

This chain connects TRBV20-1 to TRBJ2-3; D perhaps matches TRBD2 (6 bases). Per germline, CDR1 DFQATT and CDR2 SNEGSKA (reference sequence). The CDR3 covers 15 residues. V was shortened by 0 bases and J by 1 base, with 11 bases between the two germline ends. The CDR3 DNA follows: TGCAGTGCTAGAGATGATGCTAGCGGCACAGATACGCAGTATTTT. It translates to CSARDDASGTDTQYF.

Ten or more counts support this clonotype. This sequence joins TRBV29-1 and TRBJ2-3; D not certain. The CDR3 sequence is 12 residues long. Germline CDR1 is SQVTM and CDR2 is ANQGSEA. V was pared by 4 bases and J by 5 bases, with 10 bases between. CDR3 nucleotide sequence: TGCAGCGTTGTACCCTCTGGAGATACGCAGTATTTT. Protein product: CSVVPSGDTQYF.

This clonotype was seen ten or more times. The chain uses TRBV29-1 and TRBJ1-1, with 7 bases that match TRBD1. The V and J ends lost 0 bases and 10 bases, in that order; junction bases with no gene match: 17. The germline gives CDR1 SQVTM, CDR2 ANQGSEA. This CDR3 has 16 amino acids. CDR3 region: CSVEDLDRSRPGRAFF. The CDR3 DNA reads TGCAGCGTTGAAGATTTGGACAGGTCCCGACCTGGGAGAGCTTTCTTT.

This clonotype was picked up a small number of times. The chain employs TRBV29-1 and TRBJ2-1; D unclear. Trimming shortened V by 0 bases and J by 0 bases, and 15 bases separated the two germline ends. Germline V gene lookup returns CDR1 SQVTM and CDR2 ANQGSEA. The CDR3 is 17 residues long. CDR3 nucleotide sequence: TGCAGCGTTGAAGATCCCGAAGGGATACGCTCCTACAATGAGCAGTTCTTC. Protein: CSVEDPEGIRSYNEQFF.

CDR3 amino acids: CASSLLRENGELFF. CDR3 nucleotide sequence: TGCGCCAGCAGCCTCCTCAGGGAAAACGGGGAGCTGTTTTTT. The chain couples TRBV4-3 to TRBJ2-2; tentative D call: TRBD1 (5 bases). V was pared by 4 bases and J by 7 bases, with 13 bases between. Germline V gives CDR1 LGHNA, CDR2 YSLEER. The CDR3 consists of 14 residues.

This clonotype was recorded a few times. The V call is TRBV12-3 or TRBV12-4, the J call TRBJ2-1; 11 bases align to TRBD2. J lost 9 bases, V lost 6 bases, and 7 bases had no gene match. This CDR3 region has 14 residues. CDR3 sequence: CASRTSGSRAEQFF. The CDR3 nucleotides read TGTGCCAGCAGAACTAGCGGGAGTAGGGCTGAGCAGTTCTTC.

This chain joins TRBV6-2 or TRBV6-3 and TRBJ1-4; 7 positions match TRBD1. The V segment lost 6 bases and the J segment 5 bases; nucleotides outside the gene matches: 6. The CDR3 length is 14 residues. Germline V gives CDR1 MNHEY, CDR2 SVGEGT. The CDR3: CASRRQGPNEKLFF. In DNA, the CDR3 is TGTGCCAGCAGACGACAGGGACCCAATGAAAAACTGTTTTTT.

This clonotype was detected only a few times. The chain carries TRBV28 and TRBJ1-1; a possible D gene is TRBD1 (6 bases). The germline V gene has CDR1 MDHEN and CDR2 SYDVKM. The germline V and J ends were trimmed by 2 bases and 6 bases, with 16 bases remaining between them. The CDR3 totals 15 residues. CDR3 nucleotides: TGTGCCAGCAGTTTAGACAACAGGGACGGAGCTGAAGCTTTCTTT. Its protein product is CASSLDNRDGAEAFF.

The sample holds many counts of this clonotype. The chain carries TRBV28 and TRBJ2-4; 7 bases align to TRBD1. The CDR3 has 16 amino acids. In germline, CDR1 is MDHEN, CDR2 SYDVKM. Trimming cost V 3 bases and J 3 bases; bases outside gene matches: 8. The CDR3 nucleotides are TGTGCCAGCAGTTTCTGGGCTCAGGGGGTCAAAAACATTCAGTACTTC. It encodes CASSFWAQGVKNIQYF.

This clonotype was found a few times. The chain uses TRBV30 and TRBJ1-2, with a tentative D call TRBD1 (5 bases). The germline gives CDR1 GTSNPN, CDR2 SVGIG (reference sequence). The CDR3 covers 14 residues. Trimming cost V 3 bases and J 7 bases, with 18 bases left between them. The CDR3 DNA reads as TGTGCCTGGAGCACTAAGGGACTGCCGCGTGGCTACACCTTC. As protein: CAWSTKGLPRGYTF.

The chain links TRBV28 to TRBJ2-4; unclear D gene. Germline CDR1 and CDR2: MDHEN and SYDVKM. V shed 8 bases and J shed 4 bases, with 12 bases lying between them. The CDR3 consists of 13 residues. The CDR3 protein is CASSLGKKNIQYF. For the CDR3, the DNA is TGTGCCAGCTCCCTGGGGAAGAAAAACATTCAGTACTTC.

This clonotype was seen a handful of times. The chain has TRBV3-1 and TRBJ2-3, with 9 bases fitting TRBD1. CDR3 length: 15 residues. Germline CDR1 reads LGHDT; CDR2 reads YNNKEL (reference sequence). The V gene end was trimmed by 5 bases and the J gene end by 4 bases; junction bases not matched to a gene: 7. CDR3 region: CASSARDRASDTQYF. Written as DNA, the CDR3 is TGTGCCAGCAGCGCCCGGGACAGGGCCTCAGATACGCAGTATTTT.

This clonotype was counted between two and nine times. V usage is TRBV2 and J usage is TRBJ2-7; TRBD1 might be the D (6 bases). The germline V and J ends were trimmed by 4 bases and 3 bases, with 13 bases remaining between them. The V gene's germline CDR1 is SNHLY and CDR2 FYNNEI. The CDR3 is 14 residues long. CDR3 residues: CASSAMTGIYEQYF. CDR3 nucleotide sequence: TGTGCCAGCAGTGCTATGACAGGAATCTACGAGCAGTACTTC.

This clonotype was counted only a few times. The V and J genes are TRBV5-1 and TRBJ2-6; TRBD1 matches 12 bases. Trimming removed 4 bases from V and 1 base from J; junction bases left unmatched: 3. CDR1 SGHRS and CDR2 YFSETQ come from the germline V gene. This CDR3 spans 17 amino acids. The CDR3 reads CASSPGQGASGANVLTF. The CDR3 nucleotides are TGCGCCAGCAGCCCGGGACAGGGGGCGTCTGGGGCCAACGTCCTGACTTTC.

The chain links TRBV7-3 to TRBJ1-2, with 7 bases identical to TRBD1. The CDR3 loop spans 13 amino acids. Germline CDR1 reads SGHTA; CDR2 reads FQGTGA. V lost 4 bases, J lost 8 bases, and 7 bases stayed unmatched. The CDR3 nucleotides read TGTGCCAGCAGCTCACGACAGGGTGAGGGCTACACCTTC. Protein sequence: CASSSRQGEGYTF.

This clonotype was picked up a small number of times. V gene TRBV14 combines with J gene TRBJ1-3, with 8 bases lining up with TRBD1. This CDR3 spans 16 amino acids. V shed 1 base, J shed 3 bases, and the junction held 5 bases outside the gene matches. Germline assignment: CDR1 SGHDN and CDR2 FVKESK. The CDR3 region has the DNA TGTGCCAGCAGCCAAGTTCGACAGGGGCTTGGAAACACCATATATTTT. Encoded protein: CASSQVRQGLGNTIYF.

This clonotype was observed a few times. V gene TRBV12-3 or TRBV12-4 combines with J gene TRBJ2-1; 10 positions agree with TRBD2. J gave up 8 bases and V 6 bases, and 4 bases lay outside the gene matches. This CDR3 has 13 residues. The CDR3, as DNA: TGTGCCAGCAGCGGACTAGCGGCGGATGAGCAGTTCTTC. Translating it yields CASSGLAADEQFF.

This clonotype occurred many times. Here the CDR3 reads CASSFSGLALHYEQYF. In DNA form, the CDR3 reads TGTGCCAGCAGCTTTTCCGGATTAGCGCTCCACTACGAGCAGTACTTC. The chain carries TRBV5-6 and TRBJ2-7; tentative D call: TRBD2 (5 bases). Trimming pared 2 bases from V and 3 bases from J, leaving 18 bases between. This CDR3 has 16 amino acids. Germline CDR1 is SGHDT and CDR2 is YYEEEE.

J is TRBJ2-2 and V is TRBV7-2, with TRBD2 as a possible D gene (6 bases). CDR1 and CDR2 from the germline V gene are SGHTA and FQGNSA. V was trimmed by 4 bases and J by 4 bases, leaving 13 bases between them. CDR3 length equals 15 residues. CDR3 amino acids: CASSSNGRRTGELFF. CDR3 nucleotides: TGTGCCAGCAGCTCTAACGGGAGACGCACCGGGGAGCTGTTTTTT.